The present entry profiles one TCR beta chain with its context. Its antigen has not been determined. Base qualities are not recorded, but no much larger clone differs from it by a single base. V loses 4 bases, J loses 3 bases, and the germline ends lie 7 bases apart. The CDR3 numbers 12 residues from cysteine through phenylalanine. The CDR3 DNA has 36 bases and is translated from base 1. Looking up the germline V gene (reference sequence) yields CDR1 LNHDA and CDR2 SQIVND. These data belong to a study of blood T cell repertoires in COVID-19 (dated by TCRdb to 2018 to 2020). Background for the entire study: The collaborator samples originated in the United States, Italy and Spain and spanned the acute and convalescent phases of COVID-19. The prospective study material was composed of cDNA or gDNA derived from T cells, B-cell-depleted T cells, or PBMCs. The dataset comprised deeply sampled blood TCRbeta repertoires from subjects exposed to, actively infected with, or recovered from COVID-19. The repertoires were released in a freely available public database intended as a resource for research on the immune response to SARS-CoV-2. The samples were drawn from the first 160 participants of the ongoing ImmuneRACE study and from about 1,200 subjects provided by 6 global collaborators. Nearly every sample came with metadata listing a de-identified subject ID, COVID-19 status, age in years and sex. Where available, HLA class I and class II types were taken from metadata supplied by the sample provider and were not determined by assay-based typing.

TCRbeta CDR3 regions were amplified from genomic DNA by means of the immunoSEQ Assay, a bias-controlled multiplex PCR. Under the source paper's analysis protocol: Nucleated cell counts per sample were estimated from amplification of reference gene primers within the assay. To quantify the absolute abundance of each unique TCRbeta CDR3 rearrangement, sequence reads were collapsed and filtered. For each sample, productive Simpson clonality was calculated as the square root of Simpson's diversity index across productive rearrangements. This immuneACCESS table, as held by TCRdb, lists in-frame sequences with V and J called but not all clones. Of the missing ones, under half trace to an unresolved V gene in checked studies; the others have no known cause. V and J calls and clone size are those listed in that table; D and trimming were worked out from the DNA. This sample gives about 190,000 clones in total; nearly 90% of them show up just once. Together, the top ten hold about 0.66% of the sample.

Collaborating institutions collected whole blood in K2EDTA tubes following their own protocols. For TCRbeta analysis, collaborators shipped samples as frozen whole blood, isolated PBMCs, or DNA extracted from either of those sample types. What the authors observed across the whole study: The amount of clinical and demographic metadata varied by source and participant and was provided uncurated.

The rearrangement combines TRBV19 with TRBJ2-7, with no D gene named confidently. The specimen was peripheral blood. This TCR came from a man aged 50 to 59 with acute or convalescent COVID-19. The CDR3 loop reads CASSTSGYEQYF. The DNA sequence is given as TGTGCCAGTAGTACCTCAGGCTACGAGCAGTACTTC. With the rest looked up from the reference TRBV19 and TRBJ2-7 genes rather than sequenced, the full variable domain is DGGITQSPKYLFRKEGQNVTLSCEQNLNHDAMYWYRQDPGQGLRLIYYSQIVNDFQKGDIAEGYSVSREKKESFPLTVTSAQKNPTAFYLCASSTSGYEQYFGPGTRLTVT.